This T cell receptor beta chain stems from a study of T cells after yellow fever vaccination (dated by TCRdb to between 2018 and 2021). Notes on the research overall: Libraries from fractions with low cell numbers were prepared with the SMART-Seq v4 Ultra Low Input RNA kit. Bulk TCR alpha and beta repertoires were sequenced longitudinally to track T-cell clones before and after primary and booster YFV17D yellow fever vaccination. Two healthy male donors, one aged 18 to 29 and one aged 30 to 39 years, were included in the cohort. Blood was drawn at multiple timepoints before and after primary and secondary immunization, with bulk PBMC replicates and cell subsets isolated. The research as a whole found: Most clones expanded after primary vaccination were re-detected after the booster (about 96% of CD4 and around 88% of CD8), suggesting broad memory maintenance. The secondary T-cell response was weaker than the primary response but faster, peaking on day 5 instead of day 15. Computational filtering was required because FACS-sorted repertoires could contain abundant contaminating clonotypes from the bulk population. A small fraction of clonotypes showed up in both the CD4 and CD8 compartments, probably as a result of convergent recombination. Because only a couple of donors were included in the study, the extent to which the findings can be generalized is limited.

This clonotype has a handful of counts. This clone's antigen is unknown. No clone much larger than this one lies a single base away; base qualities are absent. The germline V gene supplies CDR1 SGHTA and CDR2 FQGNSA. The CDR3, from cysteine to phenylalanine, totals 15 residues. This entry keeps only the CDR3 DNA: 45 bases, framed from base 1. V loses 4 bases, J loses 8 bases, and the germline ends lie 17 bases apart. Per the publication, the treatment or condition label means: live attenuated yellow fever vaccine strain. At every blood-draw timepoint, two biological replicates of bulk PBMCs were collected. A standard Ficoll-Paque protocol was used to isolate PBMCs from peripheral blood. TriZol was used to extract RNA from bulk PBMCs, CD4 and CD8 fractions, and dextramer-positive and dextramer-negative fractions. TCR cDNA was synthesized by 5'RACE template switching, through which a universal primer site and unique molecular identifiers were introduced. cDNA synthesis was primed from both the TCR alpha and TCR beta constant segments. Libraries were amplified in two PCR steps, with sample barcodes and sequencing adapters added in the second step. Libraries were sequenced on Illumina HiSeq 2500 (2x100 bp) or NovaSeq (2x150 bp). Turning to the authors' computational methods: MIGEC was used to demultiplex reads and collapse the reads into UMI consensus sequences, and MiXCR was used for V(D)J alignment. Clonotypes responding to the vaccine were identified with edgeR on replicate PBMC samples, with the criteria of FDR below 0.01 and a log2 fold change above 5 up to day 15. Each bulk clonotype was labeled CD4 or CD8 based on which sequenced repertoire, CD4 or CD8, contained the clonotype at higher abundance. TCRdb took the public reads, trimmed them with fastp at Q25, ran MiXCR for clone calling and kept in-frame beta chains. Each entry is one CDR3 protein sequence, shown with its most common DNA and genes. TCRdb assigned the V and J calls; the authors' analysis was not used. For this sample there are some 390,000 distinct CDR3 sequences; about 6% appear just once. The ten largest clones take up about 15% of the sample.

Source: PBMCs, taken 5 days after the yellow fever booster vaccination. The sequence derives from a man aged 30 to 45 who received the YFV17D yellow fever vaccine. Recombination linked TRBV7-2 to TRBJ1-4, and perhaps TRBD1 as D gene, on 5 matching bases. For the CDR3, the sequence is CASSSHGGVGEKLFF. The sequenced DNA is TGTGCCAGCAGCTCCCACGGGGGGGTTGGAGAAAAACTGTTTTTT.